Below, 8 T cell receptor beta chains from the same sample are listed, as sequenced in a study of beta chain features in type 1 diabetes. Expressed TCRB transcripts got sequenced, as all isolated RNA was reverse transcribed. Using immunoSEQ multiplex PCR, the repertoire was profiled, and TCRdb retains in-frame clones only, with some absent. The sample gives 330,000 or so clones, 11% to 15% of which show up once; more than 6.5% is in the top ten. Sequencing input: central memory CD4+ T cells from blood. Receptor source: a man younger than 40 in good health.

The genes are TRBV7-2 and TRBJ1-6, with a weak D call TRBD1 (6 bases). This CDR3 spans 13 amino acids. V was shortened by 1 base and J by 14 bases, with 12 bases between the two germline ends. Germline CDR1 SGHTA, CDR2 FQGNSA. CDR3 DNA sequence: TGTGCCAGCAGCTTAGGAACGGGGGACACCCTCCACTTT. Its protein product is CASSLGTGDTLHF.

The rearrangement joins TRBV27 to TRBJ2-5; no firm D call. Trimming removed 2 bases at V and 1 base at J, with 8 bases between. The CDR3 extends over 14 amino acids. Per the germline V gene, CDR1 is MNHEY and CDR2 is SMNVEV (reference sequence). CDR3 region: CASSLGSPQETQYF. The CDR3 nucleotides read TGTGCCAGCAGTTTAGGCAGCCCCCAAGAGACCCAGTACTTC.

This chain connects TRBV7-2 to TRBJ2-5; 11 nucleotides match TRBD2. This CDR3 is 17 amino acids long. With 1 base clipped from V and 4 bases from J, the junction kept 8 bases outside the gene matches. The germline gives CDR1 SGHTA, CDR2 FQGNSA. In DNA form, the CDR3 reads TGTGCCAGCAGCTTAGTACTAGCGGGAGTACTCGGAGAGACCCAGTACTTC. Protein: CASSLVLAGVLGETQYF.

This clone appeared a few times. V and J are TRBV6-5 and TRBJ2-7, with 7 bases lining up with TRBD1. The CDR3 spans 15 residues. The germline CDR1 and CDR2 sequences are MNHEY and SVGAGI. After removal of 2 bases from V and 3 bases from J, the junction contained 7 bases not matched to a gene. The CDR3, as DNA: TGTGCCAGCAGTTACCTTCGACAGGGTATCTACGAGCAGTACTTC. Protein: CASSYLRQGIYEQYF.

In this sample, this clone turned up a few times. The V and J genes are TRBV12-5 and TRBJ1-1, with 7 bases identical to TRBD1. This CDR3 has 14 residues. Germline CDR1 is LGHNT and CDR2 is FRNRAP. The trim removed 1 base at V and 3 bases at J, leaving 2 bases unmatched. Here the CDR3 reads CASGLGGTDTEAFF. The DNA for the CDR3 is TGTGCTAGTGGTTTGGGCGGGACAGACACTGAAGCTTTCTTT.

This chain connects TRBV4-3 to TRBJ2-7; D is perhaps TRBD2 (6 bases). The CDR3 is made up of 17 amino acids. Germline V lookup: CDR1 LGHNA, CDR2 YSLEER. V gave up 3 bases and J gave up 7 bases, with 25 bases separating them. For the CDR3, the DNA is TGCGCCAGCAGCCATGCGGGACCGAGGAGGTTATATGTTGAGCAGTACGTC. Amino acid sequence: CASSHAGPRRLYVEQYV.

This clone was recorded at least ten times. This sequence joins TRBV7-2 and TRBJ2-7; D is tentatively TRBD1 or TRBD2 (6 bases each). The CDR3 consists of 14 residues. Trimming took off 5 bases at V and 2 bases at J, with 13 bases between the two ends. CDR1 and CDR2 from the germline V gene are SGHTA and FQGNSA. The CDR3 nucleotides are TGTGCCAGCAGCGTCCCCGGGGGCCCCTACGAGCAGTACTTC. Encoded protein: CASSVPGGPYEQYF.

This clone was counted a few times. V is TRBV11-2 and J is TRBJ2-5; D uncertain. The germline CDR1 and CDR2 sequences are SGHAT and FQNNGV. V lost 3 bases, J lost 1 base, and 6 bases lay in between. This CDR3 is built from 13 residues. The CDR3 nucleotides are TGTGCCAGCAGCTTCTACGCCCAAGAGACCCAGTACTTC. It encodes CASSFYAQETQYF.